This TCR beta chain was sequenced during a study of blood T cell repertoires in COVID-19 (dated by TCRdb to the early 2020s). For context, the study as a whole: Collaborator samples came from the United States, Italy and Spain and covered acute and convalescent phases of COVID-19. The material from the prospective study consisted of cDNA or gDNA derived from T cells, B-cell-depleted T cells, or PBMCs. Subjects who had been exposed to COVID-19, were actively infected with it, or had recovered from it provided the deeply sampled blood TCRbeta repertoires that made up the dataset. The repertoires were made available in a free public database intended to serve as a resource for research on the immune response to SARS-CoV-2. The samples were drawn from the first 160 participants of the ongoing ImmuneRACE study and from more than 1,000 subjects provided by 6 global collaborators. Nearly every sample came with metadata listing a de-identified subject ID, COVID-19 status, age in years and sex. Where available, HLA class I and class II types were taken from metadata supplied by the sample provider and were not determined by assay-based typing.

Notes on this clone: It has no known antigen specificity. No base quality information exists; no much larger clone differs at one position.

TCRbeta CDR3 regions were amplified from genomic DNA using the immunoSEQ Assay, a bias-controlled multiplex PCR. Per the source publication's procedure: The number of nucleated cells in each sample was estimated by amplification of reference gene primers within the assay. Sequence reads were collapsed and filtered to measure the absolute abundance of every unique TCRbeta CDR3 rearrangement. For each sample, productive Simpson clonality was calculated by taking the square root of Simpson's diversity index across productive rearrangements. This is the immuneACCESS table as TCRdb keeps it, with only in-frame sequences that have V and J called. A part of the clones is gone; compared with another copy, unresolved V genes explain less than half, and the rest is unexplained. Clone size and the V and J calls come from that table; the DNA yielded D and trimming. This sample lists approximately 280,000 clones; almost 85% were detected once. Of the sample, 5.1% is held by the ten largest clones.

The CDR3 spans 16 residues, from the cysteine through the phenylalanine. Left in the record is the CDR3 DNA by itself, 48 bases read in frame from the first base. The V end gives up 0 bases and the J end 7 bases, leaving 8 bases in the junction not matched to a gene. In the germline V gene (reference sequence), CDR1 corresponds to LNHNV and CDR2 to YYDKDF. Each collaborating institution followed its own protocols to collect whole blood in K2EDTA tubes. For TCRbeta analysis, collaborator samples were shipped as frozen whole blood, as isolated PBMCs, or as DNA extracted from either sample type. Broader findings and caveats from the paper: The amount of clinical and demographic metadata varied by source and participant and was provided uncurated.

This receptor was obtained from a middle-aged man with active or convalescent COVID-19. The sample comprised peripheral blood. The rearranged chain carries TRBV15 and TRBJ1-2, and TRBD1 aligns with 10 junction nucleotides. The CDR3 region reads CATSRDPGTGVVGYTF. The bases read TGTGCCACCAGCAGAGATCCTGGGACAGGGGTTGTTGGCTACACCTTC.